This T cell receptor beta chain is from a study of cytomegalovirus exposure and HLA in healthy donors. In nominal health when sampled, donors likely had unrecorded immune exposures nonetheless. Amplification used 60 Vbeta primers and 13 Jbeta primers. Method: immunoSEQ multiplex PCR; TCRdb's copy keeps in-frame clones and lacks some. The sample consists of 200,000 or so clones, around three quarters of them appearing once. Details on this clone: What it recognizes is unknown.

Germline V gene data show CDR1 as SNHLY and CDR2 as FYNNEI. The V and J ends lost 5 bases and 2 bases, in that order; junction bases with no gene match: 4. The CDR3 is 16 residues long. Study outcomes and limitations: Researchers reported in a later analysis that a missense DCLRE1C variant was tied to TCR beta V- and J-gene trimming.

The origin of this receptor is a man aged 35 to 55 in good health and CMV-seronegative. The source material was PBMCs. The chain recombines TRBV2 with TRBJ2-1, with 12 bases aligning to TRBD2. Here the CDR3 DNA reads TGTGCCAGCAGTTGGGGGACTAGCGGGCCCTACAATGAGCAGTTCTTC. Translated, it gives CASSWGTSGPYNEQFF.